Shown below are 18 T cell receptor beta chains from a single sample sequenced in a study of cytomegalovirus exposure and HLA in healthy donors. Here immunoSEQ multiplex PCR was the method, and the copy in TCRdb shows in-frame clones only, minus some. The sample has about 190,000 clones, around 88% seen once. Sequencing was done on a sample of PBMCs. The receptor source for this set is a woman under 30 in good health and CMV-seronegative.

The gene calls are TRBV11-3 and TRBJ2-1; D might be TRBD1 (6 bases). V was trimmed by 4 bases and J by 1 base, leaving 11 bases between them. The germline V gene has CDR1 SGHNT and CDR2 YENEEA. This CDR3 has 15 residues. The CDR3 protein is CASSSGQTSYNEQFF. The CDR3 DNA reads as TGTGCCAGCAGCTCAGGACAGACATCCTACAATGAGCAGTTCTTC.

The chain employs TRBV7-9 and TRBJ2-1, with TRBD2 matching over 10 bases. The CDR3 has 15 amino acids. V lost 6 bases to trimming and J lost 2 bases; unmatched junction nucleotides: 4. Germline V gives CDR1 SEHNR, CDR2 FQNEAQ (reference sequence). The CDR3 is CASSPAGGAYNEQFF. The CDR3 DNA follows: TGTGCCAGCAGTCCAGCGGGAGGGGCCTACAATGAGCAGTTCTTC.

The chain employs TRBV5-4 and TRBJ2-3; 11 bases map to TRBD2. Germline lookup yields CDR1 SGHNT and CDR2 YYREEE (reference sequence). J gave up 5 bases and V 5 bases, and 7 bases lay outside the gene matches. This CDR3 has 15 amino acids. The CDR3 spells CASRKLAGAEDTQYF. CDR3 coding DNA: TGTGCCAGCAGGAAACTAGCGGGAGCAGAAGATACGCAGTATTTT.

In nucleotides, the CDR3 is TGTGCCAGCAGTTCGACTAGCGGGAGCTCCTACAATGAGCAGTTCTTC. It codes for CASSSTSGSSYNEQFF. This chain connects TRBV27 to TRBJ2-1; 12 nucleotides match TRBD2. V shed 4 bases and J 0 bases; nucleotides not matched to a gene: 1. The V gene's germline CDR1 is MNHEY and CDR2 SMNVEV (reference sequence). There are 16 residues in the CDR3.

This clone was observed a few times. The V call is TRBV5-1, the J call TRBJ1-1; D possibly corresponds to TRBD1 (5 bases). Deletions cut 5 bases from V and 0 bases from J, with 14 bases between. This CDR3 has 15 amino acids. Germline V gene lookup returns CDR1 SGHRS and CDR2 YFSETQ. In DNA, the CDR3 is TGCGCCAGCAGTCTGAGGACAAACGTGAACACTGAAGCTTTCTTT. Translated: CASSLRTNVNTEAFF.

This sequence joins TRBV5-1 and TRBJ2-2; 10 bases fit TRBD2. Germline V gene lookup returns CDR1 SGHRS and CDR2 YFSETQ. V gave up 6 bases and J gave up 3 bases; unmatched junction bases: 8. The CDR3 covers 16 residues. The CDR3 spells CASTRRLAGDTGELFF. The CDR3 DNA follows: TGCGCCAGCACCCGTAGGCTAGCGGGGGACACCGGGGAGCTGTTTTTT.

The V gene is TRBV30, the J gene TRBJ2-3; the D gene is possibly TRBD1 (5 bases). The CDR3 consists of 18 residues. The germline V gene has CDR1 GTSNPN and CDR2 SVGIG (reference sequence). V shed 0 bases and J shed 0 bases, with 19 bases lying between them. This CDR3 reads CAWSVGVSARTSTDTQYF. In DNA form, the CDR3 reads TGTGCCTGGAGTGTAGGGGTTTCGGCTCGAACTAGCACAGATACGCAGTATTTT.

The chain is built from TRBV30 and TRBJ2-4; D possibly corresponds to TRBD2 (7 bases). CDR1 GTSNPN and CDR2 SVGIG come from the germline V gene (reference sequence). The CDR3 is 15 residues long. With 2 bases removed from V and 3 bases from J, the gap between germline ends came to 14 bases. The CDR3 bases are TGTGCCTGGAGTTCTGGGAGGGGGGTCAAAAACATTCAGTACTTC. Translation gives CAWSSGRGVKNIQYF.

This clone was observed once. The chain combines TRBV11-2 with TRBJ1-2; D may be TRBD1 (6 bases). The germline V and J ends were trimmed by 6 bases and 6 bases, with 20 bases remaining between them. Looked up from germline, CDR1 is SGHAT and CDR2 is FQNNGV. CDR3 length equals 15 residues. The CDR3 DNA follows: TGTGCCAGCAGACCCGTGCAGGGGAAACCCCATGGCTACACCTTC. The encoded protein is CASRPVQGKPHGYTF.

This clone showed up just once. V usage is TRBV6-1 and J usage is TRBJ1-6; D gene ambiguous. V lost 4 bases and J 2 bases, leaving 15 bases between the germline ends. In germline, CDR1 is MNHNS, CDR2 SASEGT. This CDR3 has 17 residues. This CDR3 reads CASSVEGGPPYNSPLHF. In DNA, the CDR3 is TGTGCCAGCAGTGTGGAGGGTGGCCCTCCCTATAATTCACCCCTCCACTTT.

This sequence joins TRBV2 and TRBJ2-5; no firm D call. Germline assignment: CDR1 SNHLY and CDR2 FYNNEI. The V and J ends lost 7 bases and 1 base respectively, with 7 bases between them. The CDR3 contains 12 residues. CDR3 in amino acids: CASTLIQETQYF. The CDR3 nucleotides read TGTGCCAGCACACTCATCCAAGAGACCCAGTACTTC. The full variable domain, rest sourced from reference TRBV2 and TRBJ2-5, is EPEVTQTPSHQVTQMGQEVILRCVPISNHLYFYWYRQILGQKVEFLVSFYNNEISEKSEIFDDQFSVERPDGSNFTLKIRSTKLEDSAMYFCASTLIQETQYFGPGTRLLVL.

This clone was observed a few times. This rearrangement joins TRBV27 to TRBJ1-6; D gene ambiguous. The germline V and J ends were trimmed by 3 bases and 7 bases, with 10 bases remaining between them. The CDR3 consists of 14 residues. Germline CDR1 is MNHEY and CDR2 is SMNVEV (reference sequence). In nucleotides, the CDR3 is TGTGCCAGCAGTTTCGGCGACACAAATTCACCCCTCCACTTT. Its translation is CASSFGDTNSPLHF.

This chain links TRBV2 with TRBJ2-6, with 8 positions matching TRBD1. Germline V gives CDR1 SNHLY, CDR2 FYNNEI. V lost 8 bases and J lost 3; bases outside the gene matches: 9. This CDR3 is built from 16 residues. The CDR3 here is CASLNTGGGGANVLTF. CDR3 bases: TGTGCCAGCCTTAACACAGGGGGAGGTGGGGCCAACGTCCTGACTTTC.

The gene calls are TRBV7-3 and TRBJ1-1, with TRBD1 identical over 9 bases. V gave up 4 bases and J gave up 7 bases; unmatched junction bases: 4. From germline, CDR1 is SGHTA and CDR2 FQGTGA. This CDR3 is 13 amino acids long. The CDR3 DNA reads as TGTGCCAGCAGCTCGACAGGGGGGGATGAAGCTTTCTTT. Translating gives CASSSTGGDEAFF.

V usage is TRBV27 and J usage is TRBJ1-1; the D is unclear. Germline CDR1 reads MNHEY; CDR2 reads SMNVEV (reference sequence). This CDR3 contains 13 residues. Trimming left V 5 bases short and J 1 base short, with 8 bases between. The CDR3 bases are TGTGCCAGCAGTCTCGCGCGGAACACTGAAGCTTTCTTT. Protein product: CASSLARNTEAFF.

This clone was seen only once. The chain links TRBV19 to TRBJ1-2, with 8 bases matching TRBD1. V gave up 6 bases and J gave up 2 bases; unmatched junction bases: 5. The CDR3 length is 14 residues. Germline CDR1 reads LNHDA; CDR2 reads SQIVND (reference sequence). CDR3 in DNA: TGTGCCAGTAGCCCGACAGGGGTAAACTATGGCTACACCTTC. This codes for CASSPTGVNYGYTF.

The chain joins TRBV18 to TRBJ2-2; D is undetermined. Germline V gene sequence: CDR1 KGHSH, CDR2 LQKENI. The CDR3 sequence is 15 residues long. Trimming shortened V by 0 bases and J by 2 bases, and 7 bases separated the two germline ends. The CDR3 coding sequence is TGTGCCAGCTCACCACCGGGCCGCAACACCGGGGAGCTGTTTTTT. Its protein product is CASSPPGRNTGELFF. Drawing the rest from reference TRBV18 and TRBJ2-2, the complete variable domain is NAGVMQNPRHLVRRRGQEARLRCSPMKGHSHVYWYRQLPEEGLKFMVYLQKENIIDESGMPKERFSAEFPKEGPSILRIQQVVRGDSAAYFCASSPPGRNTGELFFGEGSRLTVL.

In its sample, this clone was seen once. CDR3 nucleotide sequence: TGCGCCAGCAGCCAAGAGGGACTAGGCACAGATACGCAGTATTTT. This codes for CASSQEGLGTDTQYF. The rearrangement links TRBV4-1 to TRBJ2-3; 8 nucleotides agree with TRBD2. The V gene's germline CDR1 is MGHRA and CDR2 YSYEKL. This CDR3 contains 15 residues. The junction had 0 bases not matched to a gene; V was cut back by 0 bases and J by 1 base.